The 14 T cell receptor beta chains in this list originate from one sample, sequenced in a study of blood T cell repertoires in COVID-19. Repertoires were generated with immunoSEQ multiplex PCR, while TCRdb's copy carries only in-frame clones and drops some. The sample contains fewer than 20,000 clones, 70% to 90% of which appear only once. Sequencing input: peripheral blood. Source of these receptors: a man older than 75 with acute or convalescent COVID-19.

CDR3 region: CASSLTTLQGLAYNEQFF. Written as DNA, the CDR3 is TGTGCCAGCAGCCTCACGACTTTACAGGGGCTGGCCTACAATGAGCAGTTCTTC. The chain links TRBV14 to TRBJ2-1; 7 nucleotides match TRBD1. This CDR3 spans 18 amino acids. J was trimmed by 2 bases and V by 4 bases; bases with no gene match: 14. From germline, CDR1 is SGHDN and CDR2 FVKESK.

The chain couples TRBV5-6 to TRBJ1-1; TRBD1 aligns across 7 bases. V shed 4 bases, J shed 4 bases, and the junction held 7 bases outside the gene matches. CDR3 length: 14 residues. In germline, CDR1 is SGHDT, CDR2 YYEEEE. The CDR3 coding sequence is TGTGCCAGCAGCCTGTGGGCAGGGGGCACTGAAGCTTTCTTT. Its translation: CASSLWAGGTEAFF.

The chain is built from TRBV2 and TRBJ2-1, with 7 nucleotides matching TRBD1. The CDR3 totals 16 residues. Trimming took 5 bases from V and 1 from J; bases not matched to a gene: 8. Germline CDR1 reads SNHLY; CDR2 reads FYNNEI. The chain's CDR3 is CASSPPGQPSYNEQFF. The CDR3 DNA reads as TGTGCCAGCAGTCCCCCGGGACAGCCTTCCTACAATGAGCAGTTCTTC. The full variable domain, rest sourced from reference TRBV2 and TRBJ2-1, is EPEVTQTPSHQVTQMGQEVILRCVPISNHLYFYWYRQILGQKVEFLVSFYNNEISEKSEIFDDQFSVERPDGSNFTLKIRSTKLEDSAMYFCASSPPGQPSYNEQFFGPGTRLTVL.

CDR3 protein: CASSHKTYEQYF. CDR3 coding DNA: TGTGCCAGCAGCCACAAAACCTACGAGCAGTACTTC. This chain uses TRBV7-9 with TRBJ2-7; D unclear. The CDR3 is 12 amino acids. From germline, CDR1 is SEHNR and CDR2 FQNEAQ (reference sequence). Deletions cut 5 bases from V and 2 bases from J, with 7 bases between.

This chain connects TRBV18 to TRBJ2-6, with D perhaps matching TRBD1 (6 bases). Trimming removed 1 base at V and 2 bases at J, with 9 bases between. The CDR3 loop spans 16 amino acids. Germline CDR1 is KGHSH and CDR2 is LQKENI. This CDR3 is CASSPLQGTGANVLTF. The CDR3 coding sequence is TGTGCCAGCTCACCACTACAGGGTACTGGGGCCAACGTCCTGACTTTC.

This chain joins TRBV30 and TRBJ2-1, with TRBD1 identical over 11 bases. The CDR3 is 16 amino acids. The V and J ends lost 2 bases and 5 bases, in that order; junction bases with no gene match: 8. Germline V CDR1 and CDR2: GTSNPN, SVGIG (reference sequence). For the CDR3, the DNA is TGTGCCTGGAGTCCCCCGGGACAGGGGGGGAACAATGAGCAGTTCTTC. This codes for CAWSPPGQGGNNEQFF.

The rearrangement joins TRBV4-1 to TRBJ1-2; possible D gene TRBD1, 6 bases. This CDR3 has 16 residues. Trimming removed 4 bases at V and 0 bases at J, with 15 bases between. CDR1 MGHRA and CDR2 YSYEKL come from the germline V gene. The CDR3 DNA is TGCGCCAGCAGCCCAGGGGCAGGCCAAGCTAACTATGGCTACACCTTC. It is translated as CASSPGAGQANYGYTF.

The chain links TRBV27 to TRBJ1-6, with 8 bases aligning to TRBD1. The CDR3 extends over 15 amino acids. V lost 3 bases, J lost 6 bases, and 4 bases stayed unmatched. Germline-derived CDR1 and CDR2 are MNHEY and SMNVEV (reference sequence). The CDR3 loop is CASSFTGGGNSPLHF. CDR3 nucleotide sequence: TGTGCCAGCAGTTTCACAGGGGGAGGTAATTCACCCCTCCACTTT.

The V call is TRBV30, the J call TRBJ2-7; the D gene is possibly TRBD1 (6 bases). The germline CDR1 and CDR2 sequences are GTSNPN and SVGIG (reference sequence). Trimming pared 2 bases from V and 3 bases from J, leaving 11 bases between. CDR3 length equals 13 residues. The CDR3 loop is CAWSPRDIYEQYF. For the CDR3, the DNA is TGTGCCTGGAGTCCACGGGACATCTACGAGCAGTACTTC.

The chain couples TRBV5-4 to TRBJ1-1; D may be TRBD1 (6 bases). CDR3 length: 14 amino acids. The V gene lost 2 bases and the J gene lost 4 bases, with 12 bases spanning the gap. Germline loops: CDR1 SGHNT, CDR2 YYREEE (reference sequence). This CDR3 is CASSFADRRTEAFF. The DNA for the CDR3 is TGTGCCAGCAGCTTCGCTGACAGGCGCACTGAAGCTTTCTTT.

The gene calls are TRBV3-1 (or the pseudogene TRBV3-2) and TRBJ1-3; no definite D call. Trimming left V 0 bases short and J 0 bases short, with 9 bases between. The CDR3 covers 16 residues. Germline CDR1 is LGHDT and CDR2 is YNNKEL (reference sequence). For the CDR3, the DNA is TGTGCCAGCAGCCAAGATACCCAGTACTCTGGAAACACCATATATTTT. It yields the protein CASSQDTQYSGNTIYF.

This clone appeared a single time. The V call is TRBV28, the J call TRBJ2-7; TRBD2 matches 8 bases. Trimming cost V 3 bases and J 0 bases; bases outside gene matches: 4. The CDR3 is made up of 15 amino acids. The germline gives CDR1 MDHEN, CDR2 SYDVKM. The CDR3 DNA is TGTGCCAGCAGTTTGTCGGGACTAGTCTCCTACGAGCAGTACTTC. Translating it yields CASSLSGLVSYEQYF.

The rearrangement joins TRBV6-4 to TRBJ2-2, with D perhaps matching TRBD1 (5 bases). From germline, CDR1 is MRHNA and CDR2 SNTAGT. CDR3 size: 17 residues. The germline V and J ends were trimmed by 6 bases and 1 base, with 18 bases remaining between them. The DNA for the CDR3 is TGTGCCAGCAGGGAGAAATTGGGGCCGGAGAACACCGGGGAGCTGTTTTTT. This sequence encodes CASREKLGPENTGELFF.

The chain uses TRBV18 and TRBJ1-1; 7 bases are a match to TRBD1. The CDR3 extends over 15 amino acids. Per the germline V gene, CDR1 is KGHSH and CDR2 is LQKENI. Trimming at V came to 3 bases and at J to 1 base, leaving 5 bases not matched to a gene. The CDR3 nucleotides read TGTGCCAGCTCACCGTCGGGACAGAAGAACACTGAAGCTTTCTTT. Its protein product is CASSPSGQKNTEAFF.